These 4 T cell receptor beta chains were all obtained from the same sample, sequenced in a study of blood T cell repertoires in COVID-19. Sequenced by immunoSEQ multiplex PCR; TCRdb stores in-frame clones only, minus some. Of about 110,000 clones detected, roughly 87% appear once; the ten largest clones hold 4.1%. The specimen was peripheral blood. All receptors derive from a man between 45 and 60 years old with acute or convalescent COVID-19.

The chain has TRBV5-1 and TRBJ2-5, with 15 bases that match TRBD2. In germline, CDR1 is SGHRS, CDR2 YFSETQ. The CDR3 runs to 20 residues. V shed 1 base and J 3 bases; nucleotides not matched to a gene: 13. This chain's CDR3 is CASSLSSGLAGGTKEETQYF. The CDR3 nucleotides read TGCGCCAGCAGCTTGTCATCCGGACTAGCGGGGGGGACAAAGGAAGAGACCCAGTACTTC.

The J gene is TRBJ1-6, the V gene TRBV6-5; 8 bases line up with TRBD1. V shed 2 bases and J 13 bases; nucleotides not matched to a gene: 7. The germline CDR1 and CDR2 sequences are MNHEY and SVGAGI. This CDR3 has 14 residues. The DNA of the CDR3 is TGTGCCAGCAGTTACGGACAGGGTGACGGTCCCCTCCACTTT. Translation: CASSYGQGDGPLHF.

The chain employs TRBV6-5 and TRBJ2-5; TRBD1 matches at 7 bases. Per germline, CDR1 MNHEY and CDR2 SVGAGI. The CDR3 totals 14 residues. Germline trimming cut 6 bases from V and 1 base from J; bases unmatched to any gene: 5. The CDR3 nucleotides read TGTGCCAGCAGCTTGGGACAGTTCCAAGAGACCCAGTACTTC. Its translation: CASSLGQFQETQYF.

The chain employs TRBV3-1 (or the pseudogene TRBV3-2) and TRBJ1-2, with 12 bases matching TRBD1. This CDR3 has 16 residues. Germline CDR1 reads LGHDT; CDR2 reads YNNKEL (reference sequence). V was pared by 4 bases and J by 8 bases, with 11 bases of the junction left unmatched. The DNA for the CDR3 is TGTGCCAGCAGCCTTAGGGACAGGGGGCGCGTGGAAGGCTACACCTTC. It codes for CASSLRDRGRVEGYTF.